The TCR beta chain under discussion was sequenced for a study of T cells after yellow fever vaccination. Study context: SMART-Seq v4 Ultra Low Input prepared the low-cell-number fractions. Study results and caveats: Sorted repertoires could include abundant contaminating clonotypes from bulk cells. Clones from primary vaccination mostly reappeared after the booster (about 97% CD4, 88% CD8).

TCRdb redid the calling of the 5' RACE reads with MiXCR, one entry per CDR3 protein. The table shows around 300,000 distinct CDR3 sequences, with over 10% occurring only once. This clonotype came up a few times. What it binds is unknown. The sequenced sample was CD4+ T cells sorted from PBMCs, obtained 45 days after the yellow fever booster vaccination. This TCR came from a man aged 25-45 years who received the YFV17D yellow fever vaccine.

CDR3 protein: CAITGAGEDTQYF. CDR3 bases: TGTGCCATCACGGGGGCGGGGGAAGATACGCAGTATTTT. The chain combines TRBV10-3 with TRBJ2-3, with D possibly matching TRBD2 (7 bases). V lost 7 bases and J lost 5, with 13 bases in between. The CDR3 loop spans 13 amino acids. CDR1 and CDR2 (germline): ENHRY, SYGVKD.